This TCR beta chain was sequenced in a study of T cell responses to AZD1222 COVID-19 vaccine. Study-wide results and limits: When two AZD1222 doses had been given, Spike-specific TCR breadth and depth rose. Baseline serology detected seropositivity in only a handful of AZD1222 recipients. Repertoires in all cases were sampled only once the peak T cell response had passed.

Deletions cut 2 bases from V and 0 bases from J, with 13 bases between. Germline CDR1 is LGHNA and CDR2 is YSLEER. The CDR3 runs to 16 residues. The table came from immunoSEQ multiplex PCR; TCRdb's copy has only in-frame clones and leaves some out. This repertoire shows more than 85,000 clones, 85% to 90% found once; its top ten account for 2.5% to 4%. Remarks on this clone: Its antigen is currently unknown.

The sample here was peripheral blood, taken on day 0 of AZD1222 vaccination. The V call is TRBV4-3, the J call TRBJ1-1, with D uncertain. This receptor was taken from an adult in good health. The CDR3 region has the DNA TGCGCCAGCAGCCAAAGACCCCCCACCATGAACACTGAAGCTTTCTTT. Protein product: CASSQRPPTMNTEAFF.